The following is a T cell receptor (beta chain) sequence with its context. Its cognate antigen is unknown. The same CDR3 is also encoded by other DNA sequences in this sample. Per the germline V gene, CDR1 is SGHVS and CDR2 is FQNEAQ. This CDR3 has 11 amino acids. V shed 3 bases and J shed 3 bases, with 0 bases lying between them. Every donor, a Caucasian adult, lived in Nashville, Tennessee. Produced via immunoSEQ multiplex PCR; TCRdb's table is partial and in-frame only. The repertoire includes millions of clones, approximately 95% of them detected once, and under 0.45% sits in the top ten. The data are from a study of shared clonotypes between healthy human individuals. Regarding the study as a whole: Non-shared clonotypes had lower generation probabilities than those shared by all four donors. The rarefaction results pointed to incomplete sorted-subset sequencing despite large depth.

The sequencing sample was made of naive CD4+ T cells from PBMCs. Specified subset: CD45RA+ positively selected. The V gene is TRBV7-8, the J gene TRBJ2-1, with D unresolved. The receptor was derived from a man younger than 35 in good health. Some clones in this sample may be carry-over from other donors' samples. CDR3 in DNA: TGTGCCAGCAGCTTCTACAATGAGCAGTTCTTC. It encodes CASSFYNEQFF. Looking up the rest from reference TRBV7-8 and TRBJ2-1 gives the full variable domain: GAGVSQSPRYKVAKRGQDVALRCDPISGHVSLFWYQQALGQGPEFLTYFQNEAQLDKSGLPSDRFFAERPEGSVSTLKIQRTQQEDSAVYLCASSFYNEQFFGPGTRLTVL.